This entry is about one T cell receptor (beta chain). Its antigen remains unknown. The data are from a study of T cells in Graves' hyperthyroidism and ophthalmopathy. Researchers took RNA transcripts and amplified the TCR beta CDR3 regions from them. TCR CDR3 regions were first amplified by RT-PCR with HTBI primers. One entry per CDR3 protein, called by TCRdb with MiXCR from the multiplex PCR reads. In the table there are more than 600,000 distinct CDR3 sequences, roughly 17% of which are singletons. The germline V gene has CDR1 KGHDR and CDR2 SFDVKD. The CDR3 runs to 14 residues. The V end lost 5 bases, the J end lost 5 bases, and 14 bases lay between the germline ends. Study-level findings and limits: In blood, most of the thyroid clonotypes expanded above 0.001 were also present.

Stable Graves' hyperthyroidism denoted no ophthalmopathy progression over 18 months. Uncontrolled infection, other autoimmune disease, pregnancy or lactation excluded patients. This chain links TRBV24-1 with TRBJ1-1, with D tentatively TRBD1 (6 bases). The clonotype comes from a young man with Graves' hyperthyroidism. Source material: blood. As DNA, the CDR3 is TGTGCCACCAGTGCAGGGGCATTTTTGACTGAAGCTTTCTTT. Amino acid sequence: CATSAGAFLTEAFF.